The 13 T cell receptor beta chains below all came from one sample that was sequenced in a study of T cell responses to AZD1222 COVID-19 vaccine. Some clones are missing from TCRdb's copy, which holds only in-frame ones; the method was immunoSEQ multiplex PCR. The data show approximately 120,000 clones, with roughly 87% seen just once and 5.2% held by the top ten. The sequenced sample was peripheral blood, obtained on day 0 of AZD1222 vaccination. All receptors derive from an adult in good health.

The chain links TRBV5-1 to TRBJ1-4; TRBD1 matches 7 bases. Trimming cost V 4 bases and J 5 bases; bases outside gene matches: 8. Germline lookup yields CDR1 SGHRS and CDR2 YFSETQ. The CDR3 totals 15 residues. CDR3 coding DNA: TGCGCCAGCAGCCAGTCGACAGGGACAAATGAAAAACTGTTTTTT. Translating it yields CASSQSTGTNEKLFF.

This clone appeared once. This chain links TRBV30 with TRBJ2-2; D is perhaps TRBD1 or TRBD2 (5 bases each). Germline values: CDR1 GTSNPN, CDR2 SVGIG (reference sequence). The CDR3 has 14 amino acids. Trimming removed 4 bases from V and 3 bases from J, with 12 bases in between. The CDR3 sequence: CAWIGGADTGELFF. In DNA form, the CDR3 reads TGTGCCTGGATTGGGGGAGCAGACACCGGGGAGCTGTTTTTT.

The CDR3: CASSTTPTGNSPLHF. Written as DNA, the CDR3 is TGTGCCAGTAGTACGACTCCGACCGGTAATTCACCCCTCCACTTT. The J gene is TRBJ1-6, the V gene TRBV19; unclear D gene. Deletions cut 4 bases from V and 6 bases from J, with 13 bases between. There are 15 residues in the CDR3. CDR1 and CDR2 (germline): LNHDA, SQIVND (reference sequence).

The table lists this clone with a count of one. V gene TRBV28 combines with J gene TRBJ1-5; unclear D gene. The CDR3 covers 12 residues. Trimming removed 6 bases from V and 4 bases from J, with 7 bases in between. CDR1 MDHEN and CDR2 SYDVKM come from the germline V gene. In DNA form, the CDR3 reads TGTGCCAGCAGCTTACAAAATCAGCCCCAGCATTTT. It codes for CASSLQNQPQHF.

The genes are TRBV6-5 and TRBJ1-2; TRBD1 is a possible D gene (6 bases). Germline CDR1 is MNHEY and CDR2 is SVGAGI. This CDR3 spans 12 amino acids. Trimming pared 9 bases from V and 6 bases from J, leaving 14 bases between. In DNA form, the CDR3 reads TGTGCCAGTTCCCAGGGGATACATGGCTACACCTTC. This translates into CASSQGIHGYTF.

The rearrangement joins TRBV5-4 to TRBJ2-5; no definite D call. From germline, CDR1 is SGHNT and CDR2 YYREEE (reference sequence). V shed 2 bases and J shed 2 bases, with 4 bases lying between them. The CDR3 is made up of 12 amino acids. CDR3 protein: CASSFAQETQYF. For the CDR3, the DNA is TGTGCCAGCAGCTTTGCGCAAGAGACCCAGTACTTC.

The rearrangement joins TRBV7-2 to TRBJ2-7, with D hard to call. This CDR3 comprises 15 residues. V gave up 5 bases and J gave up 2 bases, with 16 bases separating them. The germline V gene encodes CDR1 SGHTA and CDR2 FQGNSA. In nucleotides, the CDR3 is TGTGCCAGCAGCCCCTATGTAGGGCCAACCTACGAGCAGTACTTC. It codes for CASSPYVGPTYEQYF.

The J gene is TRBJ2-2, the V gene TRBV24-1; D is uncertain. V shed 3 bases and J shed 6 bases, with 16 bases lying between them. Germline V gene data show CDR1 as KGHDR and CDR2 as SFDVKD. The CDR3 totals 16 residues. The CDR3 DNA follows: TGTGCCACCAGTGATCCGCTCATGGCTGGACCCGGGGAGCTGTTTTTT. Its translation is CATSDPLMAGPGELFF.

About this clone: Other nucleotide sequences in the sample specify the same CDR3. The chain combines TRBV5-1 with TRBJ2-7, with TRBD2 identical over 12 bases. After removal of 0 bases from V and 2 bases from J, the junction contained 0 bases not matched to a gene. Germline values: CDR1 SGHRS, CDR2 YFSETQ. CDR3 length: 15 amino acids. CDR3 sequence reads: CASSLGLAGAYEQYF. The CDR3 nucleotides are TGCGCCAGCAGCTTGGGACTAGCGGGAGCCTACGAGCAGTACTTC.

The rearrangement uses TRBV6-2 or TRBV6-3 and TRBJ1-5; 7 positions match TRBD1. Per germline, CDR1 MNHEY and CDR2 SVGEGT. V lost 2 bases, J lost 8 bases, and 6 bases stayed unmatched. The CDR3 is 14 amino acids. The CDR3 DNA is TGTGCCAGCAGTTACGCCAACAGGGGAAAGCCCCAGCATTTT. Residues: CASSYANRGKPQHF.

The chain uses TRBV7-2 and TRBJ1-2, with 8 positions matching TRBD1. There are 16 residues in the CDR3. Germline CDR1 and CDR2: SGHTA and FQGNSA. The junction had 8 bases not matched to a gene; V was cut back by 1 base and J by 4 bases. CDR3 in DNA: TGTGCCAGCAGCTTAGTTTCCTCGACAGGGGTCTATGGCTACACCTTC. This codes for CASSLVSSTGVYGYTF.

The chain employs TRBV6-5 and TRBJ1-2; D remains unclear. Trimming pared 8 bases from V and 4 bases from J, leaving 11 bases between. There are 12 residues in the CDR3. The germline V gene encodes CDR1 MNHEY and CDR2 SVGAGI. The CDR3 loop reads CASRASSYGYTF. The DNA for the CDR3 is TGTGCCAGCCGGGCCTCGAGCTATGGCTACACCTTC.

The chain employs TRBV9 and TRBJ1-4; no reliable D call. The CDR3 is made up of 16 amino acids. CDR1 and CDR2 from the germline V gene are SGDLS and YYNGEE. Trimming removed 3 bases at V and 2 bases at J, with 14 bases between. CDR3: CASSASTRLTNEKLFF. CDR3 sequence (DNA): TGTGCCAGCAGCGCGTCGACGAGGCTTACTAATGAAAAACTGTTTTTT.